The present entry profiles one TCR beta chain with its context. What it recognizes is unknown. This record belongs to a study of radiation and T cells in renal cell carcinoma. At the level of the study: Nephrectomy followed 15 Gy stereotactic body radiation by 4 weeks. Overall study results and limits: From baseline, blood top tumor clonotypes peaked at 2 weeks post-radiation.

The sample's time point: blood 2 weeks post-SBRT. Sample treatment: 15 Gy SBRT to primary tumor, nephrectomy 4 weeks later. Blood was sampled at baseline, 2 weeks and 4 weeks after SBRT. This CDR3 is 19 amino acids long. CDR1 is SEHNR and CDR2 is FQNEAQ in the germline V gene (reference sequence). The junction had 11 bases not matched to a gene; V was cut back by 3 bases and J by 2 bases. Sequencing used immunoSEQ multiplex PCR; TCRdb keeps in-frame clones, though not all of them. The sample gives 100,000 to 150,000 clones, 81% of which show up once; 4.5% to 7% is in the top ten. The TCR sequence derives from a man aged 45-60 years with renal cell carcinoma. J is TRBJ2-3 and V is TRBV7-9, with 13 bases identical to TRBD2. The material was blood, obtained from a patient whose treatment included radiotherapy and nephrectomy. CDR3 amino acids: CASSFLTGTSGEITDTQYF. CDR3 sequence (DNA): TGTGCCAGCAGCTTCTTAACCGGGACTAGCGGGGAGATCACAGATACGCAGTATTTT.